These 10 T cell receptor beta chains were all obtained from the same sample, sequenced in a study of beta chain features in type 1 diabetes. Study findings and constraints: Type 1 diabetes patients had TCRB CDR3s that were shorter (moderately but significantly so) in all four CD4+ subsets.

These TCRs are of unknown antigen specificity. The entirety of the isolated RNA underwent reverse transcription, so expressed TCRB transcripts were sequenced. Only in-frame clones appear in the TCRdb table, and some are missing; sequencing was by immunoSEQ multiplex PCR. Among 310,000 or so clones listed, 14% to 15% were seen once. Sequencing input: naive CD4+ T cells from blood. These receptors all stem from a man aged 18-30 years with type 1 diabetes.

The chain joins TRBV4-1 to TRBJ1-4; D gene ambiguous. CDR1 is MGHRA, CDR2 YSYEKL, per germline. CDR3 size: 14 residues. Trimming removed 2 bases from V and 5 bases from J, with 9 bases in between. The CDR3 DNA sequence: TGCGCCAGCAGCCAATTGAGGGTAAATGAAAAACTGTTTTTT. Its protein is CASSQLRVNEKLFF.

This clone was counted between two and nine times. The chain couples TRBV9 to TRBJ2-3; a weak D match, TRBD1 (5 bases). Germline V CDR1 and CDR2: SGDLS, YYNGEE. V was clipped by 3 bases and J by 0 bases, with 11 bases between them. The CDR3 extends over 15 amino acids. CDR3 nucleotide sequence: TGTGCCAGCAGCGGGGCAGGACAAAGCACAGATACGCAGTATTTT. Protein: CASSGAGQSTDTQYF.

This clone was counted only a few times. This chain links TRBV2 with TRBJ2-2, with TRBD1 matching over 9 bases. V gave up 10 bases and J gave up 5 bases; unmatched junction bases: 8. Germline V gives CDR1 SNHLY, CDR2 FYNNEI. The CDR3 has 14 residues. CDR3 loop: CATKEQGATGELFF. CDR3 coding DNA: TGTGCCACCAAAGAACAGGGGGCGACCGGGGAGCTGTTTTTT.

This sequence joins TRBV5-1 and TRBJ1-2; 10 bases align to TRBD1. In germline, CDR1 is SGHRS, CDR2 YFSETQ. The CDR3 loop spans 16 amino acids. The ends lost 4 bases at V and 5 bases at J; junction bases unmatched: 11. CDR3 sequence: CASSDRRQGAGYGYTF. CDR3 DNA sequence: TGCGCCAGCAGCGACCGCAGACAGGGGGCCGGGTATGGCTACACCTTC.

This clone has more than one count but fewer than ten. CDR3 sequence reads: CASSRTGGLDGEQYF. As DNA, the CDR3 is TGTGCCAGCTCGCGGACAGGGGGCTTGGACGGGGAGCAGTACTTC. The chain is built from TRBV18 and TRBJ2-7, with 11 bases that match TRBD1. J lost 7 bases, V lost 6 bases, and 11 bases had no gene match. There are 15 residues in the CDR3. From germline, CDR1 is KGHSH and CDR2 LQKENI.

Only a few counts were recorded for this clone. The chain joins TRBV2 to TRBJ2-1, with D unresolved. Trimming cost V 1 base and J 0 bases, with 7 bases left between them. This CDR3 comprises 15 residues. Germline loops: CDR1 SNHLY, CDR2 FYNNEI. The CDR3 region is CASSEGRSSYNEQFF. The CDR3 coding sequence is TGTGCCAGCAGTGAAGGCCGTAGCTCCTACAATGAGCAGTTCTTC.

The chain uses TRBV4-3 and TRBJ1-5; no firm D call. The V gene lost 0 bases and the J gene lost 6 bases, with 12 bases spanning the gap. CDR3 length: 15 residues. CDR1 and CDR2 (germline): LGHNA, YSLEER. The CDR3 loop reads CASSQEFPGGQPQHF. The CDR3, as DNA: TGCGCCAGCAGCCAAGAATTCCCAGGTGGTCAGCCCCAGCATTTT.

Many counts were recorded for this clone. Mismatch with germline at one junction end may stem from a read error. The chain links TRBV29-1 to TRBJ2-1, with D possibly matching TRBD1 (5 bases). This CDR3 is built from 8 residues. Germline-derived CDR1 and CDR2 are SQVTM and ANQGSEA. In DNA form, the CDR3 reads TGCAGCGTATCCCCCAGGGTCTTC. Protein sequence: CSVSPRVF.

This chain links TRBV10-3 with TRBJ2-1; a possible D gene is TRBD2 (6 bases). The germline V and J ends were trimmed by 6 bases and 0 bases, with 12 bases remaining between them. Germline CDR1 is ENHRY and CDR2 is SYGVKD. This CDR3 region has 15 residues. In nucleotides, the CDR3 is TGTGCCATCAGACGTAGCGGAATCTCCTACAATGAGCAGTTCTTC. Its protein product is CAIRRSGISYNEQFF.

The table lists this clone with a few counts. The chain combines TRBV5-4 with TRBJ2-3; possible D gene TRBD1, 6 bases. CDR1 SGHNT and CDR2 YYREEE come from the germline V gene (reference sequence). Between the trimmed V and J ends, which lost 0 bases and 3 bases, there was a span of 17 bases. The CDR3 sequence is 17 residues long. Written as DNA, the CDR3 is TGTGCCAGCAGCTTGGACCTCCAGGGGAGCAGGACAGATACGCAGTATTTT. This sequence encodes CASSLDLQGSRTDTQYF.